This passage covers 4 T cell receptor beta chains from one sample sequenced in a study of early T cells in non-severe SARS-CoV-2 infection. A single record per CDR3 protein comes from TCRdb applying MiXCR to the 5' RACE reads. The sample has just under 60,000 distinct CDR3 sequences, roughly 7.7% seen once. Sequencing was carried out using whole blood. The receptors stem from an adult who was a healthcare worker with PCR-confirmed SARS-CoV-2 infection or an uninfected control (not recorded which).

In its sample, this clonotype was seen many times. This chain uses TRBV7-9 with TRBJ2-4, with 8 bases fitting TRBD1. This CDR3 region has 15 residues. V shed 6 bases and J 6 bases; nucleotides not matched to a gene: 10. The germline V gene encodes CDR1 SEHNR and CDR2 FQNEAQ (reference sequence). DNA of the CDR3: TGTGCCAGCAGTCCGGGATGGACAGGGCTAAACATTCAGTACTTC. Residues: CASSPGWTGLNIQYF.

This clonotype was observed at least ten times. This chain connects TRBV28 to TRBJ2-6, with D uncertain. Per germline, CDR1 MDHEN and CDR2 SYDVKM. CDR3 length: 20 residues. The ends were cut back, 3 bases at V and 0 bases at J, with 21 bases in the middle. The CDR3 protein is CASSFSSFVAISSGANVLTF. CDR3 DNA: TGTGCCAGCAGTTTCTCCTCTTTTGTTGCAATTTCCTCTGGGGCCAACGTCCTGACTTTC.

In this sample, this clonotype turned up many times. The chain has TRBV12-3 or TRBV12-4 and TRBJ2-6; no reliable D call. The CDR3 is made up of 18 amino acids. V shed 5 bases and J shed 0 bases, with 17 bases lying between them. CDR3 coding DNA: TGTGCCAGCAGTCACAGTATATTCGCCTCCTCTGGGGCCAACGTCCTGACTTTC. It translates to CASSHSIFASSGANVLTF.

The chain joins TRBV2 to TRBJ1-4, with TRBD1 matching 8 bases. Germline V lookup: CDR1 SNHLY, CDR2 FYNNEI. The CDR3 contains 12 residues. Unmatched junction bases numbered 7, after V lost 11 bases and J lost 8 bases. This CDR3 reads CAGQGTGEKLFF. The CDR3 DNA reads TGTGCCGGACAGGGAACGGGAGAAAAACTGTTTTTT.